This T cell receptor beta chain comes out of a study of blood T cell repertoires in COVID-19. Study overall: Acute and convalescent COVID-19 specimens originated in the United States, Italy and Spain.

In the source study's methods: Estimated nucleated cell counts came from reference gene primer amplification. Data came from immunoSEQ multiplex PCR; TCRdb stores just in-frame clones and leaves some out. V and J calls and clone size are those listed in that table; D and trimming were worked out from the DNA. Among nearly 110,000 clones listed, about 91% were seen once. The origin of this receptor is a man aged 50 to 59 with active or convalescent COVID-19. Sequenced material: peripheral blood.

This CDR3 is CASSLYRGAMNTEAFF. The DNA for the CDR3 is TGTGCCAGCAGTTTATACCGGGGGGCGATGAACACTGAAGCTTTCTTT. The chain is built from TRBV28 and TRBJ1-1; maybe TRBD1 (6 bases). Germline V lookup: CDR1 MDHEN, CDR2 SYDVKM. V dropped 1 base and J dropped 0 bases, with 12 bases sitting between them. The CDR3 is 16 amino acids. Together with reference TRBV28 and TRBJ1-1, the CDR3 gives the full variable domain: DVKVTQSSRYLVKRTGEKVFLECVQDMDHENMFWYRQDPGLGLRLIYFSYDVKMKEKGDIPEGYSVSREKKERFSLILESASTNQTSMYLCASSLYRGAMNTEAFFGQGTRLTVV.